This T cell receptor beta chain derives from a study of T cells in Graves' hyperthyroidism and ophthalmopathy. Researchers amplified the TCR beta CDR3 regions from RNA transcripts. HTBI primers were the set used in a first-round RT-PCR of the TCR CDR3. TCRdb reprocessed the multiplex PCR reads via MiXCR and lists one record per CDR3 protein. The sample contains 600,000 to 700,000 distinct CDR3 sequences, just under 45% of which appear only once. The germline CDR1 and CDR2 sequences are SQVTM and ANQGSEA. With 0 bases clipped from V and 11 bases from J, the junction kept 15 bases outside the gene matches. CDR3 size: 15 residues. This clonotype has just a few counts.

The gene calls are TRBV29-1 and TRBJ1-1; the match to TRBD1 covers 7 bases. The specimen was peripheral blood or thyroid tissue (not recorded which). The sequence was obtained from an adult man with Graves' disease, either hyperthyroidism or ophthalmopathy (not recorded which). The CDR3 DNA reads as TGCAGCGTTGAAGATACGGCGGCAGGGGGTATTGGCGCTTTCTTT. Translated: CSVEDTAAGGIGAFF.